These T cell receptor beta chains were read from a single sample in a study of OX40 agonist ivuxolimab in advanced cancers. Generated by immunoSEQ multiplex PCR, the TCRdb table keeps only in-frame clones and is missing some. The sample lists around 71,000 clones; approximately 86% were seen once. The starting material was CD4+ or CD8+ T cells sorted from blood, obtained in a trial of the OX40 agonist ivuxolimab. The receptors here all came from an adult with an advanced solid tumor such as melanoma, head and neck, liver or kidney cancer. The CDR3 runs from the conserved cysteine through the conserved F or W. The order of the fields is V gene, J gene, D gene, CDR3 protein, CDR3 DNA. The D gene is left open where the match is weak.

V: TRBV6-4; J: TRBJ1-4; D: TRBD1; CDR3: CASSQQGAPGEKLFF; DNA: TGTGCCAGCAGCCAACAGGGGGCGCCGGGGGAAAAACTGTTTTTT
V: TRBV20-1; J: TRBJ2-5; D: TRBD2; CDR3: CSFGGEMTQYF; DNA: TGCAGTTTTGGGGGGGAGATGACCCAGTACTTC
V: TRBV10-3; J: TRBJ2-2; D: -; CDR3: CAISESSRARELFF; DNA: TGTGCCATCAGTGAGTCGTCCAGGGCCAGGGAGCTGTTTTTT
V: TRBV19; J: TRBJ1-1; D: TRBD1; CDR3: CASSAGGYGNTEAFF; DNA: TGTGCCAGTTCCGCAGGGGGCTATGGGAACACTGAAGCTTTCTTT
V: TRBV29-1; J: TRBJ2-7; D: TRBD1; CDR3: CSAHRGGEQYF; DNA: TGCAGCGCCCACAGGGGTGGCGAGCAGTACTTC
V: TRBV9; J: TRBJ2-1; D: TRBD2; CDR3: CASSVGGSSSYNEQFF; DNA: TGTGCCAGCAGCGTAGGCGGGAGCAGCTCCTACAATGAGCAGTTCTTC
V: TRBV6-5; J: TRBJ2-7; D: -; CDR3: CASSYAGEQYF; DNA: TGTGCCAGCAGTTACGCGGGGGAGCAGTACTTC
V: TRBV18; J: TRBJ1-4; D: TRBD1; CDR3: CASSPGQGNEKLFF; DNA: TGTGCCAGCTCACCGGGACAGGGGAATGAAAAACTGTTTTTT
V: TRBV28; J: TRBJ2-1; D: -; CDR3: CASRDTLGNEQFF; DNA: TGTGCCAGCAGGGACACCCTGGGGAATGAGCAGTTCTTC
V: TRBV5-1; J: TRBJ1-6; D: TRBD1; CDR3: CASNRRPGTADSPLHF; DNA: TGCGCCAGCAACAGACGGCCCGGGACAGCCGATTCACCCCTCCACTTT
V: TRBV30; J: TRBJ2-2; D: -; CDR3: CAWSAQNTGELFF; DNA: TGTGCCTGGAGTGCTCAGAACACCGGGGAGCTGTTTTTT